The clone carrying this TCR beta chain turned up a few times. No antigen is known for it. Profiling relied on immunoSEQ multiplex PCR, and the TCRdb table lists in-frame clones only, not all of them. This sample carries about 14,000 clones, about four fifths of them seen once, and the ten largest clones take 24%. This sample is part of a study of PD-1 blockade in classical Hodgkin lymphoma. Each of the patients experienced relapse following autologous stem cell transplantation, and their brentuximab vedotin exposure differed. Study-wide results and limits: As was reported, newly diagnosed patients showed lower baseline TCR diversity than healthy donors did. Repertoire differences have undefined causes, possibly disease activity or prior therapy. Newly diagnosed and completely responding patients shared comparable baseline diversity.

CDR1 is MNHEY, CDR2 SMNVEV, per germline (reference sequence). Trimming took off 6 bases at V and 3 bases at J, with 15 bases between the two ends. The CDR3 contains 16 residues. The origin of this receptor is a human donor with classical Hodgkin lymphoma. The chain uses TRBV27 and TRBJ2-6; D possibly corresponds to TRBD2 (5 bases). Sequencing was performed on peripheral blood mononuclear cells (PBMCs), taken at baseline. Written as DNA, the CDR3 is TGTGCCAGCAGCCACGCCCCGGGGAGTGGGGCCAACGTCCTGACTTTC. This gives the protein CASSHAPGSGANVLTF.